The 28 T cell receptor beta chains below come from one sample, sequenced in a study of cytomegalovirus exposure and HLA in healthy donors. 13 Jbeta primers and 60 Vbeta primers were used for the PCR. The method was immunoSEQ multiplex PCR; TCRdb's version includes in-frame clones alone and lacks a portion of them. This sample has under 170,000 clones, with about 85% found just once. The sequenced sample consisted of PBMCs. The receptors derive from a human donor in good health.

This clone was picked up a small number of times. The chain links TRBV6-1 to TRBJ1-1; the match to TRBD1 covers 7 bases. V dropped 2 bases and J dropped 7; count of bases not matched to a gene: 4. The CDR3 sequence is 13 residues long. CDR1 and CDR2 from the germline V gene are MNHNS and SASEGT. The CDR3 sequence: CASSEPRQGEAFF. In DNA, the CDR3 is TGTGCCAGCAGTGAACCTAGACAGGGTGAAGCTTTCTTT.

This clone was seen a handful of times. The chain recombines TRBV10-2 with TRBJ1-3; no firm D call. The germline V gene has CDR1 WSHSY and CDR2 SAAADI. The CDR3 extends over 12 amino acids. The germline V and J ends were trimmed by 6 bases and 0 bases, with 3 bases remaining between them. CDR3: CASSHSGNTIYF. The CDR3 DNA is TGCGCCAGCAGCCACTCTGGAAACACCATATATTTT.

The V call is TRBV5-6, the J call TRBJ2-5, with 9 positions matching TRBD2. This CDR3 is 15 amino acids long. The junction had 5 bases not matched to a gene; V was cut back by 2 bases and J by 3 bases. Germline V gives CDR1 SGHDT, CDR2 YYEEEE. As DNA, the CDR3 is TGTGCCAGCAGCTTTGAGGGCGGGGGGGAAGAGACCCAGTACTTC. The encoded protein is CASSFEGGGEETQYF.

V usage is TRBV28 and J usage is TRBJ2-7; tentative D call: TRBD2 (6 bases). CDR1 and CDR2 from the germline V gene are MDHEN and SYDVKM. The length of the CDR3 is 19 residues. The V end lost 4 bases, the J end lost 0 bases, and 25 bases lay between the germline ends. CDR3 in DNA: TGTGCCAGCAGTTCCTTCGGGACTGCGCAACAACTTAGCTCCTACGAGCAGTACTTC. This codes for CASSSFGTAQQLSSYEQYF.

This clone was picked up many times. A much bigger clone sits one base away, suggesting this may be a read error. The rearrangement links TRBV7-2 to TRBJ2-7; D gene ambiguous. The germline CDR1 and CDR2 sequences are SGHTA and FQGNSA. The ends were cut back, 0 bases at V and 3 bases at J, with 3 bases in the middle. The CDR3 has 12 amino acids. The CDR3 spells CASSLAYYEQYF. CDR3 DNA sequence: TGTGCCAGCAGCTTAGCGTACTACGAGCAGTACTTC.

The V and J genes are TRBV29-1 and TRBJ2-7, with 15 bases that match TRBD2. The trim removed 4 bases at V and 0 bases at J, leaving 7 bases unmatched. Germline CDR1 SQVTM, CDR2 ANQGSEA. The CDR3 is 17 residues long. DNA for the CDR3: TGCAGCGTTGCGGGACTAGCGGGGGGCCGAAGCTCCTACGAGCAGTACTTC. Amino acid sequence: CSVAGLAGGRSSYEQYF.

This clone came up a few times. CDR3 coding DNA: TGTGCCAGTAGTGCGGGACAGCAAGGGGCCGCAAGCAATCAGCCCCAGCATTTT. Translated, it gives CASSAGQQGAASNQPQHF. The gene calls are TRBV19 and TRBJ1-5; 7 nucleotides agree with TRBD1. The CDR3 extends over 18 amino acids. Germline V gene data show CDR1 as LNHDA and CDR2 as SQIVND (reference sequence). J was trimmed by 1 base and V by 5 bases; bases with no gene match: 14.

Notes on this clone: Within the sample, other DNA sequences also encode this same CDR3. The rearrangement uses TRBV9 and TRBJ2-1; 7 bases line up with TRBD2. The V gene's germline CDR1 is SGDLS and CDR2 YYNGEE. The CDR3 runs to 15 residues. Losses at the gene ends were 2 bases for V and 1 base for J; bases not matched to a gene: 3. CDR3 amino acids: CASSVAGVSYNEQFF. Here the CDR3 DNA reads TGTGCCAGCAGCGTTGCGGGAGTGTCCTACAATGAGCAGTTCTTC.

This chain links TRBV5-1 with TRBJ2-2, with a weak D call TRBD2 (6 bases). Germline CDR1 is SGHRS and CDR2 is YFSETQ. The CDR3 loop spans 15 amino acids. Between the trimmed V and J ends, which lost 0 bases and 4 bases, there was a span of 10 bases. CDR3 sequence: CASSLELATTGELFF. In nucleotides, the CDR3 is TGCGCCAGCAGCTTGGAGCTAGCGACCACCGGGGAGCTGTTTTTT.

This rearrangement joins TRBV5-6 to TRBJ2-7, with 8 bases matching TRBD1. V was pared by 4 bases and J by 2 bases, with 5 bases of the junction left unmatched. The CDR3 contains 14 residues. Germline CDR1 is SGHDT and CDR2 is YYEEEE. Here the CDR3 DNA reads TGTGCCAGCAGCATAGGACAGGGCACCTACGAGCAGTACTTC. Protein product: CASSIGQGTYEQYF.

This chain connects TRBV7-6 to TRBJ2-1; the match to TRBD2 covers 16 bases. This CDR3 spans 20 amino acids. CDR1 and CDR2 (germline): SGHVS, FNYEAQ. J was trimmed by 0 bases and V by 0 bases; bases with no gene match: 5. CDR3 residues: CASSLAQGTSGRASYNEQFF. The CDR3 DNA sequence: TGTGCCAGCAGCTTAGCGCAGGGGACTAGCGGGAGGGCCTCCTACAATGAGCAGTTCTTC. The whole variable domain, remainder taken from reference TRBV7-6 and TRBJ2-1, is GAGVSQSPRYKVTKRGQDVALRCDPISGHVSLYWYRQALGQGPEFLTYFNYEAQQDKSGLPNDRFSAERPEGSISTLTIQRTEQRDSAMYRCASSLAQGTSGRASYNEQFFGPGTRLTVL.

The chain combines TRBV18 with TRBJ1-3; D is undetermined. Trimming took off 2 bases at V and 0 bases at J, with 8 bases between the two ends. The CDR3 is 15 residues long. The germline CDR1 and CDR2 sequences are KGHSH and LQKENI. The CDR3 sequence is CASSPGPSSGNTIYF. The CDR3 coding sequence is TGTGCCAGCTCACCAGGGCCGAGCTCTGGAAACACCATATATTTT.

The chain couples TRBV14 to TRBJ2-1, with D possibly TRBD2 on 6 matching bases. Germline CDR1 and CDR2: SGHDN and FVKESK. CDR3 size: 13 residues. V gave up 4 bases and J gave up 9 bases, with 13 bases separating them. In DNA form, the CDR3 reads TGTGCCAGCAGCCCCAATCCCGGGGGTGAGCAGTTCTTC. Amino acids: CASSPNPGGEQFF.

The chain carries TRBV14 and TRBJ2-1; 7 nucleotides match TRBD2. The CDR3 contains 15 residues. The V gene end was trimmed by 7 bases and the J gene end by 7 bases; junction bases not matched to a gene: 13. Germline CDR1 is SGHDN and CDR2 is FVKESK. CDR3 sequence: CASNSRGRAWNEQFF. The CDR3, as DNA: TGTGCCAGCAATTCGCGTGGGAGGGCGTGGAATGAGCAGTTCTTC.

The chain couples TRBV15 to TRBJ2-5, with 12 bases matching TRBD2. CDR1 is LNHNV, CDR2 YYDKDF, per germline (reference sequence). CDR3 length equals 16 residues. Trimming removed 5 bases from V and 4 bases from J; junction bases left unmatched: 8. Written as DNA, the CDR3 is TGTGCCACCAGCCCGCGAAGGGGACTAGCGGGAGAGACCCAGTACTTC. The encoded protein is CATSPRRGLAGETQYF.

V usage is TRBV27 and J usage is TRBJ1-1, with 7 bases fitting TRBD1. CDR3 size: 13 residues. The trim removed 8 bases at V and 11 bases at J, leaving 14 bases unmatched. Germline-derived CDR1 and CDR2 are MNHEY and SMNVEV (reference sequence). Written as DNA, the CDR3 is TGTGCCAGCTCTAGGACCGAGACAGGGTCGGCTTTCTTT. This codes for CASSRTETGSAFF.

The V and J genes are TRBV2 and TRBJ1-1; possibly TRBD1 for D (5 bases). The CDR3 spans 12 residues. The V end was cut by 7 bases, the J end by 5 bases, with 11 bases between. Germline assignment: CDR1 SNHLY and CDR2 FYNNEI. CDR3 nucleotides: TGTGCCAGCACCAGGCAGGGAACTGAAGCTTTCTTT. Translation: CASTRQGTEAFF.

The CDR3 nucleotides read TGTGCCAGCAGCCGGACAGCTCACGGCTACACCTTC. It codes for CASSRTAHGYTF. J is TRBJ1-2 and V is TRBV5-8; D is possibly TRBD1 (6 bases). Trimming removed 4 bases at V and 8 bases at J, with 12 bases between. The CDR3 contains 12 residues. The germline gives CDR1 SGHTS, CDR2 YDEGEE.

The genes are TRBV27 and TRBJ1-1; 7 bases are shared with TRBD1. This CDR3 has 15 residues. Germline V gene sequence: CDR1 MNHEY, CDR2 SMNVEV (reference sequence). V lost 5 bases and J lost 1; bases outside the gene matches: 7. DNA for the CDR3: TGTGCCAGCAGTCCCGGACCAGGGGGGAACACTGAAGCTTTCTTT. As protein: CASSPGPGGNTEAFF.

The V call is TRBV27, the J call TRBJ1-1; TRBD1 is a possible D gene (5 bases). This CDR3 contains 15 residues. Germline V lookup: CDR1 MNHEY, CDR2 SMNVEV (reference sequence). The V end was cut by 7 bases, the J end by 1 base, with 16 bases between. CDR3 nucleotide sequence: TGTGCCAGCATCTCACTCGGACATTCGAACACTGAAGCTTTCTTT. This codes for CASISLGHSNTEAFF.

The rearrangement links TRBV7-2 to TRBJ2-7; the match to TRBD2 covers 13 bases. Per germline, CDR1 SGHTA and CDR2 FQGNSA. V gave up 3 bases and J gave up 0 bases; unmatched junction bases: 8. The CDR3 is 18 residues long. The CDR3 loop reads CASSFSFGLAGDSYEQYF. For the CDR3, the DNA is TGTGCCAGCAGCTTCTCATTCGGACTAGCGGGGGACTCCTACGAGCAGTACTTC. Filled out from reference TRBV7-2 and TRBJ2-7, the complete variable domain reads GAGVSQSPSNKVTEKGKDVELRCDPISGHTALYWYRQSLGQGLEFLIYFQGNSAPDKSGLPSDRFSAERTGGSVSTLTIQRTQQEDSAVYLCASSFSFGLAGDSYEQYFGPGTRLTVT.

About this clone: Germline is not matched at one junction end, which may reflect a read error. This sample also contains other DNA sequences that code for the same CDR3. The genes are TRBV5-6 and TRBJ2-1, with TRBD1 as a possible D gene (5 bases). CDR1 SGHDT and CDR2 YYEEEE come from the germline V gene. This CDR3 is 14 amino acids long. The CDR3 sequence is CASSLGVSYNEQFF. CDR3 DNA: TGCGCCAGCAGCTTAGGGGTCAGCTACAATGAGCAGTTCTTC.

In the case of this clone: The junction departs from the called germline gene at one end, perhaps through a read error. The chain has TRBV2 and TRBJ2-5; the D gene is possibly TRBD2 (6 bases). Germline lookup yields CDR1 SNHLY and CDR2 FYNNEI. The CDR3 contains 15 residues. CDR3 residues: CASRSGKGYQEAQYF. CDR3 bases: TGTGCCAGCCGTAGCGGTAAAGGGTACCAAGAGGCCCAGTACTTC.

The chain has TRBV19 and TRBJ2-7, with D possibly matching TRBD1 (7 bases). Germline V CDR1 and CDR2: LNHDA, SQIVND (reference sequence). V gave up 7 bases and J gave up 1 base, with 11 bases separating them. CDR3 length equals 13 residues. The CDR3 sequence is CASTGGPSYEQYF. Here the CDR3 DNA reads TGTGCCAGTACAGGGGGGCCTTCCTACGAGCAGTACTTC.

The gene calls are TRBV15 and TRBJ2-1, with 7 positions matching TRBD2. Trimming at V came to 3 bases and at J to 8 bases, leaving 16 bases not matched to a gene. This CDR3 comprises 17 residues. Germline V CDR1 and CDR2: LNHNV, YYDKDF (reference sequence). For the CDR3, the DNA is TGTGCCACCAGCAGCCTATTCGGGAAACCTGGGGGGGATGAGCAGTTCTTC. Encoded protein: CATSSLFGKPGGDEQFF.

The V call is TRBV19, the J call TRBJ2-2, with 10 bases identical to TRBD1. The length of the CDR3 is 14 residues. The germline V gene has CDR1 LNHDA and CDR2 SQIVND (reference sequence). V lost 5 bases and J lost 7; bases outside the gene matches: 4. The CDR3 region has the DNA TGTGCCAGTAGTTGGGACAGGGGTTACGGGGAGCTGTTTTTT. As protein: CASSWDRGYGELFF.

This rearrangement joins TRBV28 to TRBJ1-6; no clear D gene. The V gene lost 4 bases and the J gene lost 8 bases, with 9 bases spanning the gap. This CDR3 has 13 amino acids. Germline V CDR1 and CDR2: MDHEN, SYDVKM. CDR3 DNA sequence: TGTGCCAGCAGTTCAACATCATATTCACCCCTCCACTTT. Translation: CASSSTSYSPLHF.

The V call is TRBV15, the J call TRBJ1-5, with TRBD1 as a possible D gene (6 bases). Germline values: CDR1 LNHNV, CDR2 YYDKDF (reference sequence). With 5 bases removed from V and 8 bases from J, the gap between germline ends came to 16 bases. CDR3 length: 14 residues. The CDR3 DNA reads as TGTGCCACCAGCGGGAACAGGGCAGCAGAGCCCCAGCATTTT. It is translated as CATSGNRAAEPQHF. Variable domain in full (rest from reference TRBV15 and TRBJ1-5): DAMVIQNPRYQVTQFGKPVTLSCSQTLNHNVMYWYQQKSSQAPKLLFHYYDKDFNNEADTPDNFQSRRPNTSFCFLDIRSPGLGDTAMYLCATSGNRAAEPQHFGDGTRLSIL.